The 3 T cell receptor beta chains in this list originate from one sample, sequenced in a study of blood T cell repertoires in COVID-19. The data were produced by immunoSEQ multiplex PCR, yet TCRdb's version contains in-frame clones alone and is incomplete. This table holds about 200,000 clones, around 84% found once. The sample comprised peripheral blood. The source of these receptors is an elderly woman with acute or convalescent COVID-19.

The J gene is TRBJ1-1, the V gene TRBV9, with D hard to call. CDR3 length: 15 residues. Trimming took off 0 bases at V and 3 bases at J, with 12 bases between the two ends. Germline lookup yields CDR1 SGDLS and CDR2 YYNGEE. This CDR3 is CASSVVLKGDTEAFF. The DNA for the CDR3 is TGTGCCAGCAGCGTAGTCCTCAAGGGAGACACTGAAGCTTTCTTT.

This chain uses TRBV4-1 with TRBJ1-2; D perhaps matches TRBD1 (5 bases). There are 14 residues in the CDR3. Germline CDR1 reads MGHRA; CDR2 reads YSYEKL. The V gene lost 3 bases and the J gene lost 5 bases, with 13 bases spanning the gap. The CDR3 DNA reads TGCGCCAGCAGCCACCCAGCGGGGCAGTATGGCTACACCTTC. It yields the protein CASSHPAGQYGYTF.

The CDR3 sequence is CSVDASGGYEQYF. DNA of the CDR3: TGCAGCGTTGACGCTAGCGGGGGTTACGAGCAGTACTTC. The rearrangement joins TRBV29-1 to TRBJ2-7, with 10 positions matching TRBD2. V was clipped by 3 bases and J by 4 bases; unmatched bases: 3. The CDR3 has 13 amino acids. The germline CDR1 and CDR2 sequences are SQVTM and ANQGSEA.